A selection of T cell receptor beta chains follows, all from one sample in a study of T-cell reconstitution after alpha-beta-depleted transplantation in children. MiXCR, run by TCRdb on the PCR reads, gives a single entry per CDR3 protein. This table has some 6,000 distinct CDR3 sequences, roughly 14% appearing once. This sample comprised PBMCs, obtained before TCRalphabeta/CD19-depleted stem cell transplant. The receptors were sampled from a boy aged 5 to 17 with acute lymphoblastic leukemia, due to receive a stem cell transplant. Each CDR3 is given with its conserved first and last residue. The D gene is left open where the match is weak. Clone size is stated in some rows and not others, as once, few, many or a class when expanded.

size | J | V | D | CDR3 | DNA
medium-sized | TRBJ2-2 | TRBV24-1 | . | CATSDLAATNTGELFF | TGTGCCACCAGTGATTTGGCGGCCACGAACACCGGGGAGCTGTTTTTT
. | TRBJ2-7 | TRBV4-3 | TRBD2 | CAGSRRIAGGPYEQYF | TGCGCCGGCAGCCGCCGGATAGCGGGGGGGCCCTACGAGCAGTACTTC
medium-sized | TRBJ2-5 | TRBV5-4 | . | CASSLVPGAWETQYF | TGTGCCAGCAGCTTGGTCCCGGGGGCTTGGGAGACCCAGTACTTC
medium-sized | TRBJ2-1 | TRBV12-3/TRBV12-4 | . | CASSLYGVVNEQFF | TGTGCCAGCAGTTTGTATGGGGTGGTAAATGAGCAGTTCTTC
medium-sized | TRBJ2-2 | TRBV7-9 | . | CASSLGYGVKTGELFF | TGTGCCAGCAGCCTAGGCTACGGGGTTAAGACCGGGGAGCTGTTTTTT
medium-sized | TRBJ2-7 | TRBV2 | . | CASGGRSYEQYF | TGTGCCAGCGGGGGACGGTCCTACGAGCAGTACTTC
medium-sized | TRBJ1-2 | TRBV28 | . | CASSLFSKLFDGYTF | TGTGCCAGCAGTCTATTCTCAAAACTTTTTGATGGCTACACCTTC
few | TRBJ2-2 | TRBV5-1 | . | CASSTGTPTGELFF | TGCGCCAGCAGCACCGGGACTCCCACCGGGGAGCTGTTTTTT
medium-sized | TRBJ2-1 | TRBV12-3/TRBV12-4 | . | CASRLREIVDEQFF | TGTGCCAGCAGATTGAGGGAGATCGTGGATGAGCAGTTCTTC
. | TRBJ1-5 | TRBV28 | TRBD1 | CASSSFGQAQGRQPQHF | TGTGCCAGCAGTTCCTTTGGACAGGCTCAGGGGAGGCAGCCCCAGCATTTT
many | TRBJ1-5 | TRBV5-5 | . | CASSLTVSNQPQHF | TGTGCCAGCAGCTTGACAGTTAGCAATCAGCCCCAGCATTTT